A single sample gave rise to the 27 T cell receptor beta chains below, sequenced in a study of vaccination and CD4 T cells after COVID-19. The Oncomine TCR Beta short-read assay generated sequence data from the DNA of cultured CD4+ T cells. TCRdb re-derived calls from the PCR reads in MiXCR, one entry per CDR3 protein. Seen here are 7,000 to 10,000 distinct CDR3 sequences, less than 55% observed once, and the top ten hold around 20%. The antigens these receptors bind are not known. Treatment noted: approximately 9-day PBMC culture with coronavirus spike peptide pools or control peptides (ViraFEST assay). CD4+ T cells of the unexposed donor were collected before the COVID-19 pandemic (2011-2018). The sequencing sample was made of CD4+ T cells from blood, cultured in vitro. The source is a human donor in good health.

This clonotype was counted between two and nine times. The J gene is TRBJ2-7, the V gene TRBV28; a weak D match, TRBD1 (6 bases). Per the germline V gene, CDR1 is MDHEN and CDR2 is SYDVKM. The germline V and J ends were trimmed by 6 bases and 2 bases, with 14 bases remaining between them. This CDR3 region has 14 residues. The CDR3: CASRIPGQTYEQYF. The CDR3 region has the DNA TGTGCCAGCAGAATACCGGGACAAACCTACGAGCAGTACTTC.

The CDR3 coding sequence is TGTGCCAGCAGCAAAGTCCGGCCCCCACACTACAATGAGCAGTTCTTC. Translated: CASSKVRPPHYNEQFF. The chain has TRBV21-1 and TRBJ2-1; TRBD1 is the table's D call and was not checked against the DNA. TRBV21-1 is annotated as a pseudogene. The CDR3 has 16 amino acids.

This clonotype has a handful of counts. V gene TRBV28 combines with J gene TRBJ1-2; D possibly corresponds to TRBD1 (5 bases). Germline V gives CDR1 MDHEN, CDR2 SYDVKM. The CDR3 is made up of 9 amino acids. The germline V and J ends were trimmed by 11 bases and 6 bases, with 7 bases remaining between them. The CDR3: CALGDGYTF. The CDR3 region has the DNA TGTGCCTTGGGGGATGGCTACACCTTC.

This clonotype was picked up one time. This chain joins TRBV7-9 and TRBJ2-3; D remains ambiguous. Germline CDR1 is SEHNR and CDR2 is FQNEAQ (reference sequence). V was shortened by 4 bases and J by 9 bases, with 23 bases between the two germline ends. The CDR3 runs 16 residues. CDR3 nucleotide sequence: TGTGCCAGCAGCTCCGCGGATGCAGCTTTCATGGGGACGCAGTATTTT. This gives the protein CASSSADAAFMGTQYF.

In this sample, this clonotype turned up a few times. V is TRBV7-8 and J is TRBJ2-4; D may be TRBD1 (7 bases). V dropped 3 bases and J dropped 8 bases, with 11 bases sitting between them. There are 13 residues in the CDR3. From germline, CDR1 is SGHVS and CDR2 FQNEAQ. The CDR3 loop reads CASSFDREDIQYF. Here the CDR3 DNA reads TGTGCCAGCAGCTTCGACAGGGAGGACATTCAGTACTTC. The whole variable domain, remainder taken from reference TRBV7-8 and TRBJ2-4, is GAGVSQSPRYKVAKRGQDVALRCDPISGHVSLFWYQQALGQGPEFLTYFQNEAQLDKSGLPSDRFFAERPEGSVSTLKIQRTQQEDSAVYLCASSFDREDIQYFGAGTRLSVL.

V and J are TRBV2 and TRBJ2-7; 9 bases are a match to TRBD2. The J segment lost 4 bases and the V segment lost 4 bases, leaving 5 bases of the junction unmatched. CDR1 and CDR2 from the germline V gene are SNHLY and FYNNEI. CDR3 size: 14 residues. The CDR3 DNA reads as TGTGCCAGCAGTGCTAGCGGGATTTTTTACGAGCAGTACTTC. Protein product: CASSASGIFYEQYF.

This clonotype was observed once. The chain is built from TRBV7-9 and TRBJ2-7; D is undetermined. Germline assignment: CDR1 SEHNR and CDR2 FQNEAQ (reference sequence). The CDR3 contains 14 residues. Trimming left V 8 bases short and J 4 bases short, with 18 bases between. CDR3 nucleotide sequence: TGTGCCAGCGGCGTCGTCGGAGTAGTATACGAGCAGTACTTC. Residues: CASGVVGVVYEQYF.

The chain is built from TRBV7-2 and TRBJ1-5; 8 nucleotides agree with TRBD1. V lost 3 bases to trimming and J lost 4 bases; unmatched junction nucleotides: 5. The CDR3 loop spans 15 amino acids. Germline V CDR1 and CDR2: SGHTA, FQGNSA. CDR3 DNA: TGTGCCAGCAGCTTGCAGGGGGCCGAAAATCAGCCCCAGCATTTT. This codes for CASSLQGAENQPQHF.

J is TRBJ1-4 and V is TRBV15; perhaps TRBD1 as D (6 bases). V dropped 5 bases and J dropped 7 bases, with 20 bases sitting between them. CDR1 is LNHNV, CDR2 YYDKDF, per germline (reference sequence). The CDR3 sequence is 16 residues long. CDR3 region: CATSGTGFGDSEKLFF. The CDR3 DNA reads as TGTGCCACCAGCGGTACAGGGTTTGGGGATAGTGAAAAACTGTTTTTT.

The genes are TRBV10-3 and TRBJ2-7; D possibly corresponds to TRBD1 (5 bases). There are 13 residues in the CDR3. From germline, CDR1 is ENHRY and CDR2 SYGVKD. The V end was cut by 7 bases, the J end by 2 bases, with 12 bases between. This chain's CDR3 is CAINTGKTYEQYF. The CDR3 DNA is TGTGCCATCAACACAGGAAAGACCTACGAGCAGTACTTC.

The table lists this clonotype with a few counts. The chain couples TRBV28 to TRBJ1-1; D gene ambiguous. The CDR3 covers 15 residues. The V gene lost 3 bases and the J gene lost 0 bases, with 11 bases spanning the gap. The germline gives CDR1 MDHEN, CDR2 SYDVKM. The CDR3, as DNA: TGTGCCAGCAGTTTCTCGGGCGGCCTGAACACTGAAGCTTTCTTT. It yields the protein CASSFSGGLNTEAFF.

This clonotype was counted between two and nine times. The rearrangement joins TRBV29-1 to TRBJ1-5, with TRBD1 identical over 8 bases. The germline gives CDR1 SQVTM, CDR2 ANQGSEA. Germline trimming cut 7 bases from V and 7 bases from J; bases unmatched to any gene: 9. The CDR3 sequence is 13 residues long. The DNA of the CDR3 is TGCAGCGCAACACAGGGGGTAGGACAGCCCCAGCATTTT. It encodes CSATQGVGQPQHF.

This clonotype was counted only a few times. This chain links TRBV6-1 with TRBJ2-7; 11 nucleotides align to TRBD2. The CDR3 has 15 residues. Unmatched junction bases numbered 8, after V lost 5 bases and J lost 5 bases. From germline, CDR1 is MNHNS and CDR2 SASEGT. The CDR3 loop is CASSKLAGGGDEQYF. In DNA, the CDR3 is TGTGCCAGCAGTAAGCTAGCGGGAGGAGGGGACGAGCAGTACTTC.

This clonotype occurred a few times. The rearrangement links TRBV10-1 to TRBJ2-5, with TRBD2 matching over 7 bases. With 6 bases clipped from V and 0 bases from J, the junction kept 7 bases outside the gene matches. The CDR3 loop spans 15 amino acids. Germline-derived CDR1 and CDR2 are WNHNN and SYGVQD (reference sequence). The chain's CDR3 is CASSDTLADQETQYF. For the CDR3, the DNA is TGCGCCAGCAGCGACACGCTAGCGGACCAAGAGACCCAGTACTTC.

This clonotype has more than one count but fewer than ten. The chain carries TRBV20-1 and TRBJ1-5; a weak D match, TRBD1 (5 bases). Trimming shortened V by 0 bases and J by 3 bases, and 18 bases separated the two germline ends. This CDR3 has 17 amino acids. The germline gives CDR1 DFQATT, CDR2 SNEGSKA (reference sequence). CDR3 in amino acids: CSARDHRRVGLNQPQHF. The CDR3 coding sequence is TGCAGTGCTAGAGATCACAGGAGGGTGGGACTCAATCAGCCCCAGCATTTT.

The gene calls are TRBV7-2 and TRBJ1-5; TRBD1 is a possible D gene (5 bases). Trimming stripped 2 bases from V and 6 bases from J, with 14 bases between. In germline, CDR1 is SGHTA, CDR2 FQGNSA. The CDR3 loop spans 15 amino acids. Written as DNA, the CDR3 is TGTGCCAGCAGCTTAAGGCCAGGGAGAATTCAGCCCCAGCATTTT. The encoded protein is CASSLRPGRIQPQHF.

CDR3 coding DNA: TGTGCCAGCAGCAAACCGGGACAGGGATTATATGAGCAGTTCTTC. Amino acids: CASSKPGQGLYEQFF. The chain links TRBV7-8 to TRBJ2-1; 9 positions match TRBD1. The trim removed 5 bases at V and 8 bases at J, leaving 10 bases unmatched. The CDR3 has 15 amino acids. Germline V lookup: CDR1 SGHVS, CDR2 FQNEAQ.

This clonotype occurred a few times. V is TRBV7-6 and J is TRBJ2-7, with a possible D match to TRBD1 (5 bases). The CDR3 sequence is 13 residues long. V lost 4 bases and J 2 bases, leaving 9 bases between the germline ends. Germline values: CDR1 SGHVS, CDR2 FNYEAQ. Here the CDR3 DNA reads TGTGCCAGCAGCTCCATAGGGGCCTACGAGCAGTACTTC. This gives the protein CASSSIGAYEQYF.

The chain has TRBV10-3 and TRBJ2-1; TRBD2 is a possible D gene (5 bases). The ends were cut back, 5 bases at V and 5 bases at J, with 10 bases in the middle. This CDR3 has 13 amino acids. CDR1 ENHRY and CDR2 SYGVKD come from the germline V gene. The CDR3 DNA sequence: TGTGCCATCAGTATAGGGAGACACAATGAGCAGTTCTTC. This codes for CAISIGRHNEQFF.

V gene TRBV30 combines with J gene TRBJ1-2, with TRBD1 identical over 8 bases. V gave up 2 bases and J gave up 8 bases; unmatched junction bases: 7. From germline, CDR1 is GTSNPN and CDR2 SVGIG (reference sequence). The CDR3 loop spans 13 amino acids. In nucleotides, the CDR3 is TGTGCCTGGAGTCGGGACAGGCCCAAGGGCTACACCTTC. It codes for CAWSRDRPKGYTF.

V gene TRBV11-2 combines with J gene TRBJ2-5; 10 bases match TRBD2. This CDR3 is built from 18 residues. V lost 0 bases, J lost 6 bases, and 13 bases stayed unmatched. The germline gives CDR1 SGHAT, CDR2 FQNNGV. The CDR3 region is CASSLDGVASGSMKTQYF. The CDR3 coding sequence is TGTGCCAGCAGCTTAGATGGGGTGGCTAGCGGGAGTATGAAGACCCAGTACTTC. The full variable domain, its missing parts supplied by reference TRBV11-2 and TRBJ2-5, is EAGVAQSPRYKIIEKRQSVAFWCNPISGHATLYWYQQILGQGPKLLIQFQNNGVVDDSQLPKDRFSAERLKGVDSTLKIQPAKLEDSAVYLCASSLDGVASGSMKTQYFGPGTRLLVL.

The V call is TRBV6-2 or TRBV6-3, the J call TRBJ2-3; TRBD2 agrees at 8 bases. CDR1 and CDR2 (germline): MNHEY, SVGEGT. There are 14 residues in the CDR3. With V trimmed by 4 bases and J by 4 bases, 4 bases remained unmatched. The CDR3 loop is CASSFRGGPDTQYF. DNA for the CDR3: TGTGCCAGCAGTTTTCGGGGGGGCCCAGATACGCAGTATTTT.

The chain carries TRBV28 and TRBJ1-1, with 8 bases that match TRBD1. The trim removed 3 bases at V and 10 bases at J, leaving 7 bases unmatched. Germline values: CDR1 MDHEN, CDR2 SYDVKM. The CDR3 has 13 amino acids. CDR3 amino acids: CASSLGGQGGAFF. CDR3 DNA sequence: TGTGCCAGCAGTTTGGGAGGACAGGGTGGAGCTTTCTTT.

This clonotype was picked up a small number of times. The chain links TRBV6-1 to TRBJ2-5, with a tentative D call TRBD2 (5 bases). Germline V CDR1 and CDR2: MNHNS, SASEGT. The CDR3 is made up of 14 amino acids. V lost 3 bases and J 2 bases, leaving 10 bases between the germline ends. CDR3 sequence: CASSEGAGQETQYF. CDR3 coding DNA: TGTGCCAGCAGTGAGGGAGCAGGACAAGAGACCCAGTACTTC.

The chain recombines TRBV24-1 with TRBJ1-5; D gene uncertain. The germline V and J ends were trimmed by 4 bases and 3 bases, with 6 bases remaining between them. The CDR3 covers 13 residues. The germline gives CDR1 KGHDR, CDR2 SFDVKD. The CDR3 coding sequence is TGTGCCACCAGTGACGGTTTCAATCAGCCCCAGCATTTT. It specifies CATSDGFNQPQHF.

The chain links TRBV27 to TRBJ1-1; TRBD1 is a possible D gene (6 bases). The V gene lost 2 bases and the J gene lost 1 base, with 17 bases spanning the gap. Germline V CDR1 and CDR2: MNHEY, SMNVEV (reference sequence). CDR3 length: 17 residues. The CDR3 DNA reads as TGTGCCAGCAGTTTAATTTCTGGGGCAGGGGAGAACACTGAAGCTTTCTTT. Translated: CASSLISGAGENTEAFF.

Here the CDR3 DNA reads TGTGCCAGCAGCCAGAGGCCAGCGCTAAATCAGCCCCAGCATTTT. Amino acids: CASSQRPALNQPQHF. The rearrangement joins TRBV6-1 to TRBJ1-5; D remains unclear. The germline V and J ends were trimmed by 6 bases and 4 bases, with 16 bases remaining between them. This CDR3 spans 15 amino acids. The germline V gene encodes CDR1 MNHNS and CDR2 SASEGT.